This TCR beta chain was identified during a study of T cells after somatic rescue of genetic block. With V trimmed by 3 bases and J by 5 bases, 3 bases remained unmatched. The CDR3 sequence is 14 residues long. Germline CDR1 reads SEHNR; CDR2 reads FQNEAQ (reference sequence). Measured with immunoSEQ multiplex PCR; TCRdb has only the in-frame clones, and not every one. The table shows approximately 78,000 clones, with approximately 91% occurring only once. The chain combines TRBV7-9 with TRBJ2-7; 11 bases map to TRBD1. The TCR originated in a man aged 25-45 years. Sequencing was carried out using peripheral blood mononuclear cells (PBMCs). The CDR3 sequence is CASSFRDRGNEQYF. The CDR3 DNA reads TGTGCCAGCAGCTTCCGGGACAGGGGGAACGAGCAGTACTTC.